These 15 T cell receptor beta chains originate from one sample sequenced in a study of blood T cell repertoires in COVID-19. The table came from immunoSEQ multiplex PCR; TCRdb's copy has only in-frame clones and leaves some out. The sample has roughly 250,000 clones; about 85% are singletons. The sample taken for sequencing was PBMCs or T cells enriched from blood (not recorded which). These receptors came from a woman in her 30s with acute COVID-19.

This clone was recorded once. The V gene is TRBV6-1, the J gene TRBJ1-5; tentative D call: TRBD1 (6 bases). Looked up from germline, CDR1 is MNHNS and CDR2 is SASEGT. V was cut by 0 bases and J by 6 bases, with 12 bases left in between. CDR3 length: 15 residues. CDR3 amino acids: CASSEALGGIQPQHF. The CDR3 DNA follows: TGTGCCAGCAGTGAAGCGCTAGGGGGTATTCAGCCCCAGCATTTT.

The table lists this clone with a count of one. This rearrangement joins TRBV10-3 to TRBJ2-5; perhaps TRBD2 as D (5 bases). V gave up 6 bases and J gave up 2 bases, with 10 bases separating them. There are 13 residues in the CDR3. CDR1 and CDR2 from the germline V gene are ENHRY and SYGVKD. The CDR3 loop is CAIRAGVQETQYF. The CDR3 bases are TGTGCCATCAGGGCCGGGGTACAAGAGACCCAGTACTTC.

This clone is labeled as medium-sized. The CDR3 bases are TGTGCCAGCAGCCAAGGCCCCCTGGGAGGGCATGAAAAACTGTTTTTT. It codes for CASSQGPLGGHEKLFF. V and J are TRBV3-1 (or the pseudogene TRBV3-2) and TRBJ1-4; D unclear. Trimming took off 1 base at V and 6 bases at J, with 15 bases between the two ends. Germline V gene sequence: CDR1 LGHDT, CDR2 YNNKEL (reference sequence). This CDR3 has 16 amino acids.

This chain connects TRBV4-2 to TRBJ2-1, with a possible D match to TRBD2 (6 bases). Trimming left V 2 bases short and J 4 bases short, with 9 bases between. The CDR3 consists of 14 residues. Per germline, CDR1 LGHNA and CDR2 YNFKEQ. CDR3 sequence reads: CASSQPGAYNEQFF. CDR3 DNA sequence: TGTGCCAGCAGCCAACCGGGAGCATACAATGAGCAGTTCTTC.

The J gene is TRBJ2-3, the V gene TRBV5-4; D ambiguous. The V end lost 2 bases, the J end lost 5 bases, and 6 bases lay between the germline ends. The CDR3 loop spans 12 amino acids. CDR1 is SGHNT and CDR2 is YYREEE in the germline V gene (reference sequence). This CDR3 reads CASSFSEDTQYF. The CDR3 DNA reads TGTGCCAGCAGCTTCTCAGAAGATACGCAGTATTTT. The variable domain in full, completed from reference TRBV5-4 and TRBJ2-3, reads ETGVTQSPTHLIKTRGQQVTLRCSSQSGHNTVSWYQQALGQGPQFIFQYYREEENGRGNFPPRFSGLQFPNYSSELNVNALELDDSALYLCASSFSEDTQYFGPGTRLTVL.

For the CDR3, the DNA is TGTGCCAGCAGTTTGGGGGGGCCCTACAATGAGCAGTTCTTC. Amino acid sequence: CASSLGGPYNEQFF. This sequence joins TRBV27 and TRBJ2-1; the D gene is possibly TRBD2 (7 bases). This CDR3 contains 14 residues. The germline V and J ends were trimmed by 3 bases and 2 bases, with 8 bases remaining between them. Germline CDR1 and CDR2: MNHEY and SMNVEV (reference sequence).

This clone was seen a few times. The V gene is TRBV2, the J gene TRBJ1-2; D perhaps matches TRBD1 (5 bases). V lost 5 bases and J lost 4, with 11 bases in between. The CDR3 extends over 13 amino acids. CDR1 is SNHLY and CDR2 is FYNNEI in the germline V gene. The CDR3 here is CASSLGASYGYTF. CDR3 coding DNA: TGTGCCAGCAGTTTAGGGGCTTCCTATGGCTACACCTTC.

This chain joins TRBV19 and TRBJ2-7, with a weak D call TRBD1 (6 bases). CDR3 size: 15 residues. The germline CDR1 and CDR2 sequences are LNHDA and SQIVND (reference sequence). V lost 4 bases and J lost 1, with 14 bases in between. CDR3 DNA sequence: TGTGCCAGTAGTAACATCCGACAGGATTCCTACGAGCAGTACTTC. It encodes CASSNIRQDSYEQYF.

The chain uses TRBV11-3 and TRBJ1-1; the D gene is possibly TRBD1 (5 bases). The germline V and J ends were trimmed by 3 bases and 6 bases, with 17 bases remaining between them. The CDR3 covers 15 residues. Looked up from germline, CDR1 is SGHNT and CDR2 is YENEEA. In DNA, the CDR3 is TGTGCCAGCAGCTTCGGGAACTCTGGGGGGGCTGAAGCTTTCTTT. Encoded protein: CASSFGNSGGAEAFF.

The chain employs TRBV7-3 and TRBJ2-2; 10 bases are a match to TRBD2. Germline-derived CDR1 and CDR2 are SGHTA and FQGTGA. V lost 5 bases to trimming and J lost 3 bases; unmatched junction nucleotides: 6. This CDR3 has 16 residues. The CDR3 is CASSPLAGRYTGELFF. DNA for the CDR3: TGTGCCAGCAGCCCACTAGCGGGGAGATACACCGGGGAGCTGTTTTTT.

V usage is TRBV19 and J usage is TRBJ2-1, with TRBD2 matching over 8 bases. The CDR3 sequence is 16 residues long. The J segment lost 0 bases and the V segment lost 0 bases, leaving 1 base of the junction unmatched. The germline gives CDR1 LNHDA, CDR2 SQIVND (reference sequence). CDR3 in DNA: TGTGCCAGTAGTATAGAAGGGACTAGCTCCTACAATGAGCAGTTCTTC. Translating gives CASSIEGTSSYNEQFF. The complete variable domain, with remaining parts taken from reference TRBV19 and TRBJ2-1, reads DGGITQSPKYLFRKEGQNVTLSCEQNLNHDAMYWYRQDPGQGLRLIYYSQIVNDFQKGDIAEGYSVSREKKESFPLTVTSAQKNPTAFYLCASSIEGTSSYNEQFFGPGTRLTVL.

The V call is TRBV29-1, the J call TRBJ2-1; possibly TRBD2 for D (7 bases). CDR3 size: 17 residues. The germline CDR1 and CDR2 sequences are SQVTM and ANQGSEA. The V and J ends lost 0 bases and 9 bases respectively, with 24 bases between them. The CDR3 spells CSVEDRIRSRGAGEQFF. The CDR3 DNA is TGCAGCGTTGAAGATCGGATACGGTCACGGGGGGCCGGTGAGCAGTTCTTC.

The chain combines TRBV28 with TRBJ1-5, with 7 positions matching TRBD1. Germline lookup yields CDR1 MDHEN and CDR2 SYDVKM. V was pared by 8 bases and J by 16 bases, with 14 bases of the junction left unmatched. The CDR3 contains 12 residues. CDR3: CASGGGQARRHF. The DNA for the CDR3 is TGTGCCAGCGGAGGGGGCCAGGCTAGGAGACATTTT.

The chain uses TRBV3-1 (or the pseudogene TRBV3-2) and TRBJ2-3, with D tentatively TRBD2 (6 bases). The V end lost 4 bases, the J end lost 2 bases, and 16 bases lay between the germline ends. CDR3 length equals 16 residues. Germline CDR1 is LGHDT and CDR2 is YNNKEL (reference sequence). The CDR3 loop reads CASSLTRQRATDTQYF. CDR3 in DNA: TGTGCCAGCAGCCTCACCCGGCAGCGGGCCACAGATACGCAGTATTTT.

This rearrangement joins TRBV25-1 to TRBJ2-3; 13 bases map to TRBD2. CDR3 length: 18 residues. V lost 3 bases to trimming and J lost 6 bases; unmatched junction nucleotides: 12. Germline V CDR1 and CDR2: MGHDK, SYGVNS. DNA of the CDR3: TGTGCCAGCAGTGAGGGGAGACTAGCGGGGGGCTGGGGGGATACGCAGTATTTT. It is translated as CASSEGRLAGGWGDTQYF. The whole variable domain, filled in from reference TRBV25-1 and TRBJ2-3, reads EADIYQTPRYLVIGTGKKITLECSQTMGHDKMYWYQQDPGMELHLIHYSYGVNSTEKGDLSSESTVSRIRTEHFPLTLESARPSHTSQYLCASSEGRLAGGWGDTQYFGPGTRLTVL.